This T cell receptor beta chain originates from a study of lymphopenia after photon versus proton radiotherapy. Assay: immunoSEQ multiplex PCR; the TCRdb copy retains only in-frame clones and omits some. The sample holds around 30,000 clones, 89% seen once. Notes on this clone: The germline gene is not matched at one end of the junction; a read error may be the cause.

CDR1 and CDR2 (germline): SSHAT, FNYEAQ (reference sequence). The CDR3 loop spans 15 amino acids. The chain is built from TRBV7-7 and TRBJ2-5, with 8 nucleotides matching TRBD2. The sequence derives from a woman aged 70-85 years with pancreatic cancer. Some clones in this sample may be carry-over from other donors' samples. The input for sequencing was peripheral blood, taken from a patient treated with proton-based radiotherapy. CDR3 coding DNA: TGTGCTAGCAGCTCAGTTGCGGGGGGACAAGAGACCCAGTACTTC. Translation: CASSSVAGGQETQYF.